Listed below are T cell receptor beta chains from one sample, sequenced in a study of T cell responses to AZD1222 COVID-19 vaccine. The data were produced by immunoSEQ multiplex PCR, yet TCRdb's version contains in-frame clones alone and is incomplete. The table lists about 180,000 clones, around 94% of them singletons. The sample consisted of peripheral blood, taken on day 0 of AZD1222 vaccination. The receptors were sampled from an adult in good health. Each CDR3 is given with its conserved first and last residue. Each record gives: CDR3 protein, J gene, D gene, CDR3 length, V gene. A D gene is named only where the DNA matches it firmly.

CDR3: CASSPRGTGVYEQYF; J: TRBJ2-7; D: -; length: 15; V: TRBV2
CDR3: CAISDGVNTEAFF; J: TRBJ1-1; D: -; length: 13; V: TRBV10-3
CDR3: CASSLLGRGIGNTIYF; J: TRBJ1-3; D: -; length: 16; V: TRBV5-5
CDR3: CATSRDRGKRESTDTQYF; J: TRBJ2-3; D: TRBD2; length: 18; V: TRBV15
CDR3: CASSPPLAGPTYEQYF; J: TRBJ2-7; D: TRBD2; length: 16; V: TRBV18
CDR3: CASSPLAGGSTDTQYF; J: TRBJ2-3; D: TRBD2; length: 16; V: TRBV27
CDR3: CASSSGTSGETQYF; J: TRBJ2-5; D: TRBD2; length: 14; V: TRBV5-1
CDR3: CASSGAGWETQYF; J: TRBJ2-5; D: -; length: 13; V: TRBV10-1
CDR3: CASKTGGEYTEAFF; J: TRBJ1-1; D: TRBD1; length: 14; V: TRBV2
CDR3: CASSLGTDEKLFF; J: TRBJ1-4; D: TRBD1; length: 13; V: TRBV5-4
CDR3: CASSYSQGRNEQFF; J: TRBJ2-1; D: -; length: 14; V: TRBV6-5
CDR3: CASSVGQVAYNEQFF; J: TRBJ2-1; D: TRBD1; length: 15; V: TRBV9
CDR3: CASSIGADTGELFF; J: TRBJ2-2; D: -; length: 14; V: TRBV19
CDR3: CSVGTPRGGRGYGYTF; J: TRBJ1-2; D: -; length: 16; V: TRBV29-1
CDR3: CASSQGTSPVGELFF; J: TRBJ2-2; D: -; length: 15; V: TRBV3-1/TRBV3-2
CDR3: CASSTGLAGVWGEQYF; J: TRBJ2-7; D: TRBD2; length: 16; V: TRBV5-5
CDR3: CASSSGPNNEQFF; J: TRBJ2-1; D: -; length: 13; V: TRBV11-3
CDR3: CASSYLGLAGGPLANTGELFF; J: TRBJ2-2; D: TRBD2; length: 21; V: TRBV9
CDR3: CASSRVGPGQGSNQPQHF; J: TRBJ1-5; D: TRBD1; length: 18; V: TRBV27
CDR3: CASSPRVLAGNEQFF; J: TRBJ2-1; D: TRBD2; length: 15; V: TRBV19
CDR3: CASSETGGDVETQYF; J: TRBJ2-5; D: TRBD1; length: 15; V: TRBV5-1
CDR3: CASTPLGGGSGANVLTF; J: TRBJ2-6; D: TRBD2; length: 17; V: TRBV3-1/TRBV3-2
CDR3: CATRGSGAEGNYGYTF; J: TRBJ1-2; D: -; length: 16; V: TRBV24-1
CDR3: CATSRDSLDSSEKLFF; J: TRBJ1-4; D: -; length: 16; V: TRBV15
CDR3: CASSPGQNTDTQYF; J: TRBJ2-3; D: -; length: 14; V: TRBV3-1/TRBV3-2
CDR3: CASSLQGAGLYNEQFF; J: TRBJ2-1; D: TRBD1; length: 16; V: TRBV5-1
CDR3: CASSPGGLEARVGSPLHF; J: TRBJ1-6; D: -; length: 18; V: TRBV18
CDR3: CASSGWGQNKRGEQFF; J: TRBJ2-1; D: TRBD1; length: 16; V: TRBV9
CDR3: CASSRSWGSQEKLFF; J: TRBJ1-4; D: -; length: 15; V: TRBV2
CDR3: CASNTGQGYGYTF; J: TRBJ1-2; D: TRBD1; length: 13; V: TRBV19
CDR3: CASSGQAYNEQFF; J: TRBJ2-1; D: TRBD1; length: 13; V: TRBV19
CDR3: CASSFWGDGYTF; J: TRBJ1-2; D: -; length: 12; V: TRBV12-3/TRBV12-4
CDR3: CASSFYILRRDRYEQFF; J: TRBJ2-1; D: TRBD1; length: 17; V: TRBV5-1
CDR3: CASRLNTEAFF; J: TRBJ1-1; D: -; length: 11; V: TRBV12-3/TRBV12-4
CDR3: CASSFRNSPLHF; J: TRBJ1-6; D: -; length: 12; V: TRBV27
CDR3: CASSYGDRGRGDTQYF; J: TRBJ2-3; D: TRBD1; length: 16; V: TRBV6-5
CDR3: CASSTRLGGAVDTQYF; J: TRBJ2-3; D: -; length: 16; V: TRBV19
CDR3: CASSPGVGAFF; J: TRBJ1-1; D: -; length: 11; V: TRBV28
CDR3: CASSKGQGSSSNYGYTF; J: TRBJ1-2; D: TRBD1; length: 17; V: TRBV5-4
CDR3: CASSLAWSYPDNEQFF; J: TRBJ2-1; D: -; length: 16; V: TRBV7-6
CDR3: CASSLSQGFPEKLFF; J: TRBJ1-4; D: -; length: 15; V: TRBV7-9
CDR3: CSVDTGTGDYTGELFF; J: TRBJ2-2; D: TRBD1; length: 16; V: TRBV29-1
CDR3: CASSVGPTTNTGELFF; J: TRBJ2-2; D: -; length: 16; V: TRBV9
CDR3: CATRGGDSYEQYF; J: TRBJ2-7; D: TRBD2; length: 13; V: TRBV7-8
CDR3: CASSQEPASSYNEQFF; J: TRBJ2-1; D: -; length: 16; V: TRBV3-1/TRBV3-2
CDR3: CSVGDRGGQYF; J: TRBJ2-7; D: TRBD1; length: 11; V: TRBV29-1
CDR3: CAWSVPGYGNQPQHF; J: TRBJ1-5; D: -; length: 15; V: TRBV30
CDR3: CATSLGQNTEAFF; J: TRBJ1-1; D: -; length: 13; V: TRBV15
CDR3: CASSPQSWGGTEAFF; J: TRBJ1-1; D: -; length: 15; V: TRBV19